This T cell receptor (beta chain) was captured by sequencing in a study of cytomegalovirus exposure and HLA in healthy donors. Study details: Early release data held 85 million or so unique TCRs from HLA-typed donors.

The PCR made use of 60 Vbeta and 13 Jbeta primers. This table comes from immunoSEQ multiplex PCR, and its TCRdb copy is limited to in-frame clones, with some not included. The sample consists of under 150,000 clones, 70% to 80% of them appearing once. From germline, CDR1 is GTSNPN and CDR2 SVGIG (reference sequence). This CDR3 spans 13 amino acids. V gave up 3 bases and J gave up 6 bases; unmatched junction bases: 3. Sequencing input: PBMCs. V and J are TRBV30 and TRBJ2-2; 8 bases fit TRBD2. The sequence was obtained from a man younger than 40 in good health and CMV-seronegative. For the CDR3, the DNA is TGTGCCTGGAGATGGCGGGAGGCCGGGGAGCTGTTTTTT. Translation: CAWRWREAGELFF.